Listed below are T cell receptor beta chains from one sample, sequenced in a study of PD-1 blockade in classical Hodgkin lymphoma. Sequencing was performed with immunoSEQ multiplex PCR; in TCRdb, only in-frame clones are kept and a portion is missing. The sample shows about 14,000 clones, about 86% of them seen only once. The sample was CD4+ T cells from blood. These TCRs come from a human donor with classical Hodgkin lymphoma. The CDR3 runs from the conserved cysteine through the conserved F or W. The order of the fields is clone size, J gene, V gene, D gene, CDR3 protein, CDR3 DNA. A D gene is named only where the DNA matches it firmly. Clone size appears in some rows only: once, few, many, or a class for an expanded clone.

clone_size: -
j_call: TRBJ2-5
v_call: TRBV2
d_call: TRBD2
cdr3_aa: CASSEAQSGRALQTQYF
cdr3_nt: TGTGCCAGCAGTGAAGCGCAGAGCGGGAGGGCCCTCCAGACCCAGTACTTC

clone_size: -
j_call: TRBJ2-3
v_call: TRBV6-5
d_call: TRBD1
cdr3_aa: CASRDRGRRDTQYF
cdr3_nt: TGTGCCAGCAGGGACAGGGGGCGCCGGGATACGCAGTATTTT

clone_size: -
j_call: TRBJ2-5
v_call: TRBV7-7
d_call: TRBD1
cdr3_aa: CASAKGASSQETQYF
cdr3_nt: TGTGCCAGCGCAAAGGGGGCTAGCAGCCAAGAGACCCAGTACTTC

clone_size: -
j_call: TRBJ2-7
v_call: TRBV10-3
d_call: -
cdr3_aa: CAISESLLKTSSYEQYF
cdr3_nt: TGTGCCATCAGTGAGTCCCTCCTTAAGACCTCGTCCTACGAGCAGTACTTC

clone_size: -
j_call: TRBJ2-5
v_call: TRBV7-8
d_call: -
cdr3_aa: CASSLSGRGETQYF
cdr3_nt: TGTGCCAGCAGCTTATCAGGGAGAGGGGAGACCCAGTACTTC

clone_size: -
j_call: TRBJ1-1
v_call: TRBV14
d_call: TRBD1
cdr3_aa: CASSQFGLGQAEAFF
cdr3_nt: TGTGCCAGCAGCCAATTCGGTTTAGGACAGGCTGAAGCTTTCTTT

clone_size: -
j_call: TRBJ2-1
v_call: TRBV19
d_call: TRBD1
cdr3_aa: CATQRQGNNEQFF
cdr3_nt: TGTGCCACCCAGCGACAGGGGAACAATGAGCAGTTCTTC

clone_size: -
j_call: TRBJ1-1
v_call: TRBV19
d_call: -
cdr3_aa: CASSGRRIWNTEAFF
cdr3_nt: TGTGCCAGTAGTGGGCGGAGAATATGGAACACTGAAGCTTTCTTT

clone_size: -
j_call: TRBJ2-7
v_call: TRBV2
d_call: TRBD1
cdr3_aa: CASSGQGRDEQYF
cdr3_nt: TGTGCCAGCAGTGGACAGGGGCGAGACGAGCAGTACTTC

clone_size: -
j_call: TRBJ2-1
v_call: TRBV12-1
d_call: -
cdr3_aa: CASREFFGTRAYNEQFF
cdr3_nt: TGTGCCAGCAGGGAATTCTTTGGGACTAGGGCCTACAATGAGCAGTTCTTC

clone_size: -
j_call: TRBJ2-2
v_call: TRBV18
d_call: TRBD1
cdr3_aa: CASSPMRQGRTGELFF
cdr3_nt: TGTGCCAGCTCACCGATGCGACAGGGTCGAACCGGGGAGCTGTTTTTT

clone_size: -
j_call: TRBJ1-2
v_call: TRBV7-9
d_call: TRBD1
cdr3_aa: CASSGQALRNYGYTF
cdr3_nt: TGTGCCAGCAGCGGACAGGCGCTACGAAACTATGGCTACACCTTC

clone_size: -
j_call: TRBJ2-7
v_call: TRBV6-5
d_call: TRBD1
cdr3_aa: CASSYHSDRGTYEQYF
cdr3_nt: TGTGCCAGCAGTTACCACTCGGACAGGGGTACCTACGAGCAGTACTTC

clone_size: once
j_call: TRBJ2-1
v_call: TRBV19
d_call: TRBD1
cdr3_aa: CASIPGQGSGNEQFF
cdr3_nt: TGTGCCAGTATCCCCGGACAGGGGTCGGGTAATGAGCAGTTCTTC

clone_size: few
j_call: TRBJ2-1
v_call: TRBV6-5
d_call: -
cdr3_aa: CASSYSPSSEQFF
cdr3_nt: TGTGCCAGCAGTTACTCGCCATCCTCTGAGCAGTTCTTC

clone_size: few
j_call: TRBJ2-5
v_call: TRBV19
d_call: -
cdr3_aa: CAPRPWETQYF
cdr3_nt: TGTGCCCCAAGACCGTGGGAGACCCAGTACTTC

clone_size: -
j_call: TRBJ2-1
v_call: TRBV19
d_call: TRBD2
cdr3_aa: CASSIGFLAGERPYNEQFF
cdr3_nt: TGTGCCAGTAGTATTGGGTTCCTAGCGGGAGAGCGGCCCTACAATGAGCAGTTCTTC

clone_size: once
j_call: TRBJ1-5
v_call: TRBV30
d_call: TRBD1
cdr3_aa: CAWSSEGGGQPQHF
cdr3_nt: TGTGCCTGGAGTTCCGAAGGGGGCGGTCAGCCCCAGCATTTT

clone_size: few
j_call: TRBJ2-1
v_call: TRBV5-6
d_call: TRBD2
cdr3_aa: CASSPTSGGYNEQFF
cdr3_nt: TGTGCCAGCAGCCCTACTAGCGGGGGTTACAATGAGCAGTTCTTC

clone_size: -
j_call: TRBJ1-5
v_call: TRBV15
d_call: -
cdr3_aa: CATSRDLKGVGNQPQHF
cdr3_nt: TGTGCCACCAGCAGAGATCTTAAGGGGGTGGGCAATCAGCCCCAGCATTTT

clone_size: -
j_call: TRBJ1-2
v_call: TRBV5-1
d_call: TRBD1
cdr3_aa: CASSQGTGLNYGYTF
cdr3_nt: TGCGCCAGCAGCCAAGGGACAGGGTTGAACTATGGCTACACCTTC

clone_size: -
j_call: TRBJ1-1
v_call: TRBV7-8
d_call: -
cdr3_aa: CASSLSFGANTEAFF
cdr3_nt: TGTGCCAGCAGCTTATCTTTTGGGGCGAACACTGAAGCTTTCTTT

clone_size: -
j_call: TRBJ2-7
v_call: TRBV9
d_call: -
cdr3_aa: CASSVGQSYEQYF
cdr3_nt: TGTGCCAGCAGCGTGGGGCAGTCCTACGAGCAGTACTTC

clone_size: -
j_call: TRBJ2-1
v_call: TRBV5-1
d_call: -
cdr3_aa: CASSLAAGGSFDPFF
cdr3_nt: TGCGCCAGCAGCTTGGCGGCAGGTGGAAGTTTTGATCCGTTCTTC

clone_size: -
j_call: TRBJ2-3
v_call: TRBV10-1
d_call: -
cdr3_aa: CASSEAAPRTDTQYF
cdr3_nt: TGCGCCAGCAGTGAGGCAGCCCCTCGCACAGATACGCAGTATTTT

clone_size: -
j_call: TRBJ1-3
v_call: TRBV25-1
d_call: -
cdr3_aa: CASSAYLNSGNTIYF
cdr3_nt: TGTGCCAGCAGTGCTTACTTAAACTCTGGAAACACCATATATTTT

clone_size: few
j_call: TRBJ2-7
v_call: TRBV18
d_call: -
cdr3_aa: CASSLQGFRYEQYF
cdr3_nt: TGTGCCAGCTCACTTCAGGGGTTTAGGTACGAGCAGTACTTC

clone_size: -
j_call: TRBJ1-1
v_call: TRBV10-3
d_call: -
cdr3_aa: CAISESQDLNTEAFF
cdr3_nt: TGTGCCATCAGTGAATCACAGGATTTGAACACTGAAGCTTTCTTT

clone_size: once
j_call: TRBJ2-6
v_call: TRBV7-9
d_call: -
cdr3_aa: CASSTSGANVLTF
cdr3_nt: TGTGCCAGCAGCACCTCTGGGGCCAACGTCCTGACTTTC

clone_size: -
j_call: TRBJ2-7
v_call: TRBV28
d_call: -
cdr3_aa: CASSPNMGLRHYEQYF
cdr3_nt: TGTGCCAGCAGTCCCAATATGGGGCTTCGACACTACGAGCAGTACTTC

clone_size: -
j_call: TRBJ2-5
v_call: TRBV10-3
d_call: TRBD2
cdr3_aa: CAISTREGGQETQYF
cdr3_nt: TGTGCCATCAGTACCCGGGAGGGTGGCCAAGAGACCCAGTACTTC

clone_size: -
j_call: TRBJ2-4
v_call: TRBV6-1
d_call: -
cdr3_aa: CASSEARRLAKNIQYF
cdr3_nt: TGTGCCAGCAGTGAAGCGAGGAGACTAGCCAAAAACATTCAGTACTTC

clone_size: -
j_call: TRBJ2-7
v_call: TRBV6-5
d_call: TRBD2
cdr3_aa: CASGRLGGSSDEQYF
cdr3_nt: TGTGCCAGCGGCCGCCTGGGCGGGAGCTCGGATGAGCAGTACTTC

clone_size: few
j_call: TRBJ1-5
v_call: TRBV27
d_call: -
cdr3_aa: CASSRRGFHQPQHF
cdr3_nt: TGTGCCAGCAGCCGCAGGGGATTTCATCAGCCCCAGCATTTT

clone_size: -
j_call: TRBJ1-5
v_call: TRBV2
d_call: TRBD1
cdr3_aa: CASSEDRINQPQHF
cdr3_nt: TGTGCCAGCAGCGAGGACAGGATTAATCAGCCCCAGCATTTT

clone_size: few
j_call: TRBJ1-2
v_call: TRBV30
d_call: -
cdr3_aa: CAWRPRGGQSQGYTF
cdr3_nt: TGTGCCTGGAGACCCCGGGGGGGTCAGTCGCAAGGCTACACCTTC

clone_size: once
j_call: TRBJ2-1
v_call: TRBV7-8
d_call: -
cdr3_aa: CASSLQVGEQFF
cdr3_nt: TGTGCCAGCAGCTTACAGGTGGGTGAGCAGTTCTTC

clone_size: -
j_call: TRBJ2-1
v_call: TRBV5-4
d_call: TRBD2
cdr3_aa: CASSSTGLAGGVNEQFF
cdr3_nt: TGTGCCAGCAGCTCGACGGGGCTGGCGGGAGGGGTAAATGAGCAGTTCTTC

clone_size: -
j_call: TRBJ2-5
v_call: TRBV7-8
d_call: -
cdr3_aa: CASSLARGAYQETQYF
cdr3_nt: TGTGCCAGCAGCTTAGCTCGCGGGGCGTACCAAGAGACCCAGTACTTC

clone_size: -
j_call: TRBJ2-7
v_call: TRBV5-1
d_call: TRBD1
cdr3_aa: CASSKGTGAPYEQYF
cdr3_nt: TGCGCCAGCAGCAAGGGGACAGGGGCGCCCTACGAGCAGTACTTC

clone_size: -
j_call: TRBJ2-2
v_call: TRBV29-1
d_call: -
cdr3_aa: CSVAMDWATGELFF
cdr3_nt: TGCAGCGTTGCAATGGACTGGGCCACCGGGGAGCTGTTTTTT

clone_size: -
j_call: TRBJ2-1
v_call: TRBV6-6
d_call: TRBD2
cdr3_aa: CASNGGLASGEQFF
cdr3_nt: TGTGCCAGCAACGGGGGACTAGCGAGCGGTGAGCAGTTCTTC

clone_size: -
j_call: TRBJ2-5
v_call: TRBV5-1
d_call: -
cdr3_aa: CASKASETQYF
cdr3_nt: TGCGCCAGCAAGGCGAGTGAGACCCAGTACTTC

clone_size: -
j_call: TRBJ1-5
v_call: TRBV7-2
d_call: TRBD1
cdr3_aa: CASSEAGGFNQPQHF
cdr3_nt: TGTGCCAGCAGCGAAGCAGGGGGCTTTAATCAGCCCCAGCATTTT

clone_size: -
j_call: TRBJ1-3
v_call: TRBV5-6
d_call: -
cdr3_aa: CASSLGQLYSGNTIYF
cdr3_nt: TGTGCCAGCAGCTTGGGGCAGCTATACTCTGGAAACACCATATATTTT

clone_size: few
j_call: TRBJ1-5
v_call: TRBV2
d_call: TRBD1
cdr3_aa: CASRSRTGGNQPQHF
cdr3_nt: TGTGCCAGCAGGAGTCGGACAGGGGGCAATCAGCCCCAGCATTTT

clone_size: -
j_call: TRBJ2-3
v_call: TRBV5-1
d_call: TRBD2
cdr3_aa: CASSSERGITDTQYF
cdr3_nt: TGCGCCAGCAGCAGTGAGCGGGGGATCACAGATACGCAGTATTTT

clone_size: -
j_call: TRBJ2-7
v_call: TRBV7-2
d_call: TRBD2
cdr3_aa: CASSLAPTSGSYEQYF
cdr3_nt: TGTGCCAGCAGCTTAGCCCCGACTAGCGGGTCCTACGAGCAGTACTTC

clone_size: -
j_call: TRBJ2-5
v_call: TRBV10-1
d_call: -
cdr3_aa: CASSEGKMRGETQYF
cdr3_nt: TGCGCCAGCAGTGAAGGGAAAATGAGGGGGGAGACCCAGTACTTC

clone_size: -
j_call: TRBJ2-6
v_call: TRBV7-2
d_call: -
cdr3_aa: CASSRVAGANVLTF
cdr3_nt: TGTGCCAGCAGCAGGGTGGCTGGGGCCAACGTCCTGACTTTC

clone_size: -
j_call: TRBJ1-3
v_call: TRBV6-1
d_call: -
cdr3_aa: CASRKDYSGNTIYF
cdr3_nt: TGTGCCAGCAGAAAAGACTACTCTGGAAACACCATATATTTT

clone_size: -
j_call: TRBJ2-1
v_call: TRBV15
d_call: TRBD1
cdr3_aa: CATSREGQLYNEQFF
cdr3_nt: TGTGCCACCAGCAGAGAGGGACAGCTGTACAATGAGCAGTTCTTC

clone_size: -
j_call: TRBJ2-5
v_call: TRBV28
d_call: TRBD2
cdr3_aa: CASKSAAGEETQYF
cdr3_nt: TGTGCCAGCAAAAGCGCCGCGGGGGAAGAGACCCAGTACTTC

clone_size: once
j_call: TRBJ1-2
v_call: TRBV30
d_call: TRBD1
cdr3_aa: CAWSRDRSYYGYTF
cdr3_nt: TGTGCCTGGAGCCGGGACAGGTCTTACTATGGCTACACCTTC

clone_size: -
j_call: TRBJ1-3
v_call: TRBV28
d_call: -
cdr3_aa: CASSRGRFTSGNTIYF
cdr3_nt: TGTGCCAGCAGTAGGGGACGGTTCACCTCTGGAAACACCATATATTTT

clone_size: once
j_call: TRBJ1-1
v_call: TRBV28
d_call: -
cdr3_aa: CASSPLITEAFF
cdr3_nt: TGTGCCAGCAGCCCACTGATCACTGAAGCTTTCTTT

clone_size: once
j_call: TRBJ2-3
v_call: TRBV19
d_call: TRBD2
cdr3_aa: CASSIFQRLAGTDTQYF
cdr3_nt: TGTGCCAGTAGTATATTTCAGCGTCTAGCGGGTACAGATACGCAGTATTTT

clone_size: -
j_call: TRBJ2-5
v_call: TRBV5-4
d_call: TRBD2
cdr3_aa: CASSTILTSGRVETQYF
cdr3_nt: TGTGCCAGCAGCACCATCTTGACTAGCGGGAGGGTAGAGACCCAGTACTTC